This T cell receptor (beta chain) derives from a study of T cells expressing NK-cell markers. The wider study: HCMV seropositivity characterized most of the eight sequenced donors, and seronegativity one.

With the 5' RACE reads reprocessed, TCRdb shows one record per CDR3 protein and no DNA. The specimen's table records about 540,000 distinct CDR3 sequences. Broader study findings: Where four donors were concerned, these clonotypes also led the CD3+CD56-NKG2C+ fraction.

Comments on this clonotype: The target antigen is unknown.

The germline V gene has CDR1 SGHRS and CDR2 YFSETQ. This CDR3 has 16 residues. The V gene is TRBV5-1, the J gene TRBJ2-1; TCRdb names TRBD1, which stays unverified in the absence of DNA. The specimen sequenced was blood T cells: a sorted CD56 or NKG2C T cell subset, CD4+ or CD8+ T cells, or bulk PBMC T cells (not recorded which). The receptor was isolated from a man aged 18-30 years in good health. Here the CDR3 reads CASSLVGRVGSDEQFF.